The rows below give T cell receptor beta chains drawn from one sample of a study of radiotherapy plus CTLA-4 blockade in lung cancer. The protocol was immunoSEQ multiplex PCR, while the TCRdb copy is restricted to in-frame clones and leaves out a portion. The table shows more than 90,000 clones, with nearly 80% occurring only once. Material: peripheral blood, obtained from a patient treated with radiotherapy plus ipilimumab. The origin of the receptors is a human donor with non-small cell lung cancer who had a partial response to radiotherapy plus ipilimumab. Each CDR3 is given with its conserved first and last residue. A D gene is named only where the DNA matches it firmly. The size entry is marked missing in some rows and otherwise reads once, few, many or a size class.

cdr3_nt: TGTGCCAGCAGCTTAAGACAGGGGGCAAATGAGCAGTTCTTC
cdr3_aa: CASSLRQGANEQFF
j_call: TRBJ2-1
v_call: TRBV7-6
clone_size: once
d_call: TRBD1

cdr3_nt: TGCGCCAGCAGCCAAGAGGGCAGTGAAGCTTTCTTT
cdr3_aa: CASSQEGSEAFF
j_call: TRBJ1-1
v_call: TRBV4-3
clone_size: NA
d_call: NA

cdr3_nt: TGCGCCAGCAGTCAGCTTCGACAGGGGGTTGACTACAATGAGCAGTTCTTC
cdr3_aa: CASSQLRQGVDYNEQFF
j_call: TRBJ2-1
v_call: TRBV23-1
clone_size: once
d_call: TRBD1

cdr3_nt: TGTGCCAGCCTGGGAGGGACAGGGAGAGAGACCCAGTACTTC
cdr3_aa: CASLGGTGRETQYF
j_call: TRBJ2-5
v_call: TRBV21-1
clone_size: NA
d_call: NA

cdr3_nt: TGTGCCAGCAGTGCCATGGACAGGTTTAGCGGGGAGCTGTTTTTT
cdr3_aa: CASSAMDRFSGELFF
j_call: TRBJ2-2
v_call: TRBV27
clone_size: NA
d_call: TRBD1

cdr3_nt: TGCGCCAGCAGCTTGGAGGCAGGGGTAAACACCATATATTTT
cdr3_aa: CASSLEAGVNTIYF
j_call: TRBJ1-3
v_call: TRBV5-1
clone_size: NA
d_call: NA

cdr3_nt: TGTGCCACCAGCGATCGAGGGCACAGGGTCTATGGCTACACCTTC
cdr3_aa: CATSDRGHRVYGYTF
j_call: TRBJ1-2
v_call: TRBV15
clone_size: NA
d_call: NA

cdr3_nt: TGTGCCACCAGCAGTAGTAACAGGGCGGACAATGAGCAGTTCTTC
cdr3_aa: CATSSSNRADNEQFF
j_call: TRBJ2-1
v_call: TRBV15
clone_size: NA
d_call: NA

cdr3_nt: TGTGCCAGCAGCTTAGTCGGGACAGGGGCATTTGTCAAGGATACGCAGTATTTT
cdr3_aa: CASSLVGTGAFVKDTQYF
j_call: TRBJ2-3
v_call: TRBV7-2
clone_size: NA
d_call: TRBD1

cdr3_nt: TGTGCCAGCAGTTACTCGAATCCTAACCGTGGAAACACCATATATTTT
cdr3_aa: CASSYSNPNRGNTIYF
j_call: TRBJ1-3
v_call: TRBV6-5
clone_size: few
d_call: NA

cdr3_nt: TGTGCCAGCAGCTCGCAATTCACAGGGGGAGCTTTCTTT
cdr3_aa: CASSSQFTGGAFF
j_call: TRBJ1-1
v_call: TRBV7-9
clone_size: NA
d_call: TRBD1

cdr3_nt: TGTGCCAGCAGGGTCAACCGACAGGGCACTGAAGCTTTCTTT
cdr3_aa: CASRVNRQGTEAFF
j_call: TRBJ1-1
v_call: TRBV27
clone_size: NA
d_call: TRBD1

cdr3_nt: TGTGCCATCAAAGGGACTAGCGGGAGGGGGGGCTACGAGCAGTACTTC
cdr3_aa: CAIKGTSGRGGYEQYF
j_call: TRBJ2-7
v_call: TRBV10-3
clone_size: NA
d_call: TRBD2

cdr3_nt: TGTGCCAGTAGTATCGGGGACAGGGGGCTTGGCTACACCTTC
cdr3_aa: CASSIGDRGLGYTF
j_call: TRBJ1-2
v_call: TRBV19
clone_size: NA
d_call: TRBD1

cdr3_nt: TGCGCCAGCAGCTTGGTCTTCGGGAGTGGGGAGACCCAGTACTTC
cdr3_aa: CASSLVFGSGETQYF
j_call: TRBJ2-5
v_call: TRBV5-1
clone_size: NA
d_call: NA

cdr3_nt: TGTGCCAGCAGCGTGAGCGGGGGGGCGAACACTGAAGCTTTCTTT
cdr3_aa: CASSVSGGANTEAFF
j_call: TRBJ1-1
v_call: TRBV9
clone_size: NA
d_call: NA

cdr3_nt: TGTGCCAGCAGTGAAGCGAAAAGGAGCGGGGCCATGAACACTGAAGCTTTCTTT
cdr3_aa: CASSEAKRSGAMNTEAFF
j_call: TRBJ1-1
v_call: TRBV2
clone_size: NA
d_call: NA

cdr3_nt: TGTGCCAGCAGTATGTTGGACAGAGCCTACGAGCAGTACTTC
cdr3_aa: CASSMLDRAYEQYF
j_call: TRBJ2-7
v_call: TRBV28
clone_size: once
d_call: NA

cdr3_nt: TGTGCCAGCAGCTTAGGATCAGGGGGTAACTATGGCTACACCTTC
cdr3_aa: CASSLGSGGNYGYTF
j_call: TRBJ1-2
v_call: TRBV7-9
clone_size: NA
d_call: TRBD1

cdr3_nt: TGTGCCAGCAGTGTCAGGGGGCCTAGCGGTGCGGCGGCCCAGTACTTC
cdr3_aa: CASSVRGPSGAAAQYF
j_call: TRBJ2-5
v_call: TRBV2
clone_size: NA
d_call: NA

cdr3_nt: TGTGCCAGCAGCCCCGGGCAGGGGGCAAAGACCCAGTACTTC
cdr3_aa: CASSPGQGAKTQYF
j_call: TRBJ2-5
v_call: TRBV5-6
clone_size: NA
d_call: TRBD1

cdr3_nt: TGTGCCAGCAGCGTAGATAGCGGGCCCTACAATGAGCAGTTCTTC
cdr3_aa: CASSVDSGPYNEQFF
j_call: TRBJ2-1
v_call: TRBV9
clone_size: NA
d_call: TRBD2

cdr3_nt: TGTGCCAGCAGTTTCCGGGGGGCGGGCGATGAAAACATTCAGTACTTC
cdr3_aa: CASSFRGAGDENIQYF
j_call: TRBJ2-4
v_call: TRBV28
clone_size: NA
d_call: NA

cdr3_nt: TGTGCCAGCAGCCCCTCTACGGGGACTAGCGGCACAGATACGCAGTATTTT
cdr3_aa: CASSPSTGTSGTDTQYF
j_call: TRBJ2-3
v_call: TRBV25-1
clone_size: NA
d_call: TRBD2

cdr3_nt: TGTGCCAGCAGTAGATTTAGCGGGTACACAGATACGCAGTATTTT
cdr3_aa: CASSRFSGYTDTQYF
j_call: TRBJ2-3
v_call: TRBV6-6
clone_size: NA
d_call: TRBD2

cdr3_nt: TGTGCCGTTCCTCCGGGACAGGGGGTCTATGGCTACACCTTC
cdr3_aa: CAVPPGQGVYGYTF
j_call: TRBJ1-2
v_call: TRBV28
clone_size: NA
d_call: TRBD1

cdr3_nt: TGTGCCAGCAGGAACAGGGGCACAGATACGCAGTATTTT
cdr3_aa: CASRNRGTDTQYF
j_call: TRBJ2-3
v_call: TRBV28
clone_size: once
d_call: NA